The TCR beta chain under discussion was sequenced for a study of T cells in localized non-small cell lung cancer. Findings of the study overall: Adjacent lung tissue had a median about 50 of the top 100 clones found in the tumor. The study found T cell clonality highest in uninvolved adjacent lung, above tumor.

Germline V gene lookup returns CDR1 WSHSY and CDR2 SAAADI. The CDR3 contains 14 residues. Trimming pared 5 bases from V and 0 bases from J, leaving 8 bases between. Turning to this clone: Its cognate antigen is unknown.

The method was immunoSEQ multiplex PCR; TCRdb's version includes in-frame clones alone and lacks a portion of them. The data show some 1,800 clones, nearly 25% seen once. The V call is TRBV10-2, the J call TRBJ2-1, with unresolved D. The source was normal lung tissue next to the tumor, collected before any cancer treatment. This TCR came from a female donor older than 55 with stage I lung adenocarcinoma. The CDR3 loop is CASSLDSSYNEQFF. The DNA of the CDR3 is TGCGCCAGCAGTCTGGATAGCTCCTACAATGAGCAGTTCTTC.